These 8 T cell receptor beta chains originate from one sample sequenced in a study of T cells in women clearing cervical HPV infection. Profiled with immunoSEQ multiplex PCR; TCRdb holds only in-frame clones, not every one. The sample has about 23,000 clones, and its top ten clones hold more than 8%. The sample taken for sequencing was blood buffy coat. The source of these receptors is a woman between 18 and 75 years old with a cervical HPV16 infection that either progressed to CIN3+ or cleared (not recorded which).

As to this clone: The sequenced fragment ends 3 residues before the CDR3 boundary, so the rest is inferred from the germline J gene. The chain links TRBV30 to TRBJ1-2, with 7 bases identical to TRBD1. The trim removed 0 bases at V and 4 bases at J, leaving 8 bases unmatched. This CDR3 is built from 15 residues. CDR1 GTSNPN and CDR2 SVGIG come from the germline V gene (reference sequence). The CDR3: CAWSVHPGTAYGYTF. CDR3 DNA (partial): TGTGCCTGGAGTGTACACCCGGGGACAGCCTATGGC.

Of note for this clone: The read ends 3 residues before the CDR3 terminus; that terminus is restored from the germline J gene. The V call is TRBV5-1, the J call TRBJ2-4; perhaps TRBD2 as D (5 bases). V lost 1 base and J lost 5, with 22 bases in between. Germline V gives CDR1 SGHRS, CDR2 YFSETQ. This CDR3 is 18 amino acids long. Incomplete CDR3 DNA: TGCGCCAGCAGCTTGAGCACGCTAGCCCATCCCCCCCAAAACATT. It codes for CASSLSTLAHPPQNI. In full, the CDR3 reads CASSLSTLAHPPQNIQYF.

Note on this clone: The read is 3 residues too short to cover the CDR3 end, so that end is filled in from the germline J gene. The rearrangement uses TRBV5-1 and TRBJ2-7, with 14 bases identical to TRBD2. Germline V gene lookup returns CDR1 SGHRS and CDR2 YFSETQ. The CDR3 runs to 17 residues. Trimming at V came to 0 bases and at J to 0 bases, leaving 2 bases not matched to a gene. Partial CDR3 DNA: TGCGCCAGCAGCTTGGGACTAGCGGGAGGGCCCTCCTACGAG. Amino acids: CASSLGLAGGPSYE. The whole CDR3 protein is CASSLGLAGGPSYEQYF.

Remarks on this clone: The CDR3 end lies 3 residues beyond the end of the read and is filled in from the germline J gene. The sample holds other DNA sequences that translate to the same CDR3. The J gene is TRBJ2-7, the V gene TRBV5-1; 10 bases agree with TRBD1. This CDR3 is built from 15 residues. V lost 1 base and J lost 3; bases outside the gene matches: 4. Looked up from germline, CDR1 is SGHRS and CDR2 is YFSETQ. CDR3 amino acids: CASSLTGQGIYEQYF. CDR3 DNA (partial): TGCGCCAGCAGCTTGACGGGACAGGGGATCTACGAG.

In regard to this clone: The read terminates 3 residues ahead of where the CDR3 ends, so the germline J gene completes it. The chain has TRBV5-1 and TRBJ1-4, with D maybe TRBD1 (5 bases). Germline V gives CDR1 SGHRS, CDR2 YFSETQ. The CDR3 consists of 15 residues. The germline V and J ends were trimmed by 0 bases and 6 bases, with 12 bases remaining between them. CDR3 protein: CASSLAGGQDEKLFF. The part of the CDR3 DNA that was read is TGCGCCAGCAGCTTGGCCGGGGGTCAGGATGAAAAA.

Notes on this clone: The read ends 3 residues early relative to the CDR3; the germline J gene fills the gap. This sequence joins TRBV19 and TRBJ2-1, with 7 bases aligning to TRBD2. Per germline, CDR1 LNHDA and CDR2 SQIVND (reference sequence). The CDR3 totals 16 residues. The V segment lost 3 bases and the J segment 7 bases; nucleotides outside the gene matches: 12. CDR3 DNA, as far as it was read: TGTGCCAGTAGTATTGAGACTAGCTTTAAGGGAAATGAG. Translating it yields CASSIETSFKGNE. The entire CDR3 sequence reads CASSIETSFKGNEQFF.

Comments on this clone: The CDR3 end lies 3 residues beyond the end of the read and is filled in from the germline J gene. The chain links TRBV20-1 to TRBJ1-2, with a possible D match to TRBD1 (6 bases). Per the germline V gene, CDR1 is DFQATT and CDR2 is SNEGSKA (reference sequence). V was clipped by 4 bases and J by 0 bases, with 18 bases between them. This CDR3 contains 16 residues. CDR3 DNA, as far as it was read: TGCAGTGCTACCTCCGGACAGCGGGGCCCTAACTATGGC. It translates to CSATSGQRGPNYG. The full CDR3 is CSATSGQRGPNYGYTF.

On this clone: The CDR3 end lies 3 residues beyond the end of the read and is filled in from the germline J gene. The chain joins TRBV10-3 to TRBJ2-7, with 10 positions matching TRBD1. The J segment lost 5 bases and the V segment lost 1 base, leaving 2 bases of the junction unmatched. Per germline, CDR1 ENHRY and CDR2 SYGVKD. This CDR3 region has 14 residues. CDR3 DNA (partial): TGTGCCATCAGTGAGTGGACAGGGGGGGACGAG. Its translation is CAISEWTGGDE. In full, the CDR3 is CAISEWTGGDEQYF.